The clone carrying this T cell receptor beta chain was seen a single time. The assay was immunoSEQ multiplex PCR, and TCRdb's table has in-frame clones only and misses some. The sample includes more than 300,000 clones, approximately 90% seen only once; the top ten take more than 9%. Trimming removed 3 bases at V and 7 bases at J, with 14 bases between. Germline CDR1 is SNHLY and CDR2 is FYNNEI. The CDR3 sequence is 14 residues long. This sample was taken from a study of blood T cell repertoires in COVID-19. Study-level information: The cDNA or gDNA used as material had been derived from T cells, B-cell-depleted T cells, or PBMCs.

The sample consisted of PBMCs or T cells enriched from blood (not recorded which). This chain joins TRBV2 and TRBJ2-3; possibly TRBD2 for D (5 bases). This receptor was identified in a woman younger than 30 who had recovered from COVID-19. The chain's CDR3 is CASSDYAGSNTQYF. Here the CDR3 DNA reads TGTGCCAGCAGTGATTATGCGGGCTCGAATACGCAGTATTTT.